A selection of T cell receptor beta chains follows, all from one sample in a study of T cell responses to AZD1222 COVID-19 vaccine. Sequencing was performed with immunoSEQ multiplex PCR; in TCRdb, only in-frame clones are kept and a portion is missing. The repertoire holds roughly 100,000 clones, with over 75% as singletons. The sequencing used peripheral blood, collected on day 0 of AZD1222 vaccination. All receptors come from an adult in good health. Each CDR3 is given with its conserved first and last residue. A D gene is named only where the DNA matches it firmly. Clone size is given for some rows only: seen once, a few or many times, or a class if the clone is expanded.

>few|TRBJ2-1|-|TRBV11-2
CASSLVEGDEQFF
TGTGCCAGCAGCTTAGTAGAGGGAGATGAGCAGTTCTTC
>-|TRBJ2-1|TRBD2|TRBV19
CASSSLLAGEWGKSSYNEQFF
TGTGCCAGTAGTTCTTTGCTAGCGGGGGAGTGGGGCAAAAGCTCCTACAATGAGCAGTTCTTC
>-|TRBJ2-3|TRBD2|TRBV28
CASGEGLAGIDTQYF
TGTGCCAGCGGGGAGGGACTAGCGGGAATAGATACGCAGTATTTT
>-|TRBJ1-1|-|TRBV7-9
CASSLSGTNTEAFF
TGTGCCAGCAGCTTATCCGGGACGAACACTGAAGCTTTCTTT
>-|TRBJ1-4|-|TRBV29-1
CSVRVSGVEKLFF
TGCAGCGTTCGGGTCTCGGGGGTGGAAAAACTGTTTTTT
>-|TRBJ2-7|-|TRBV24-1
CATSDSYEQYF
TGTGCCACCAGTGACAGCTACGAGCAGTACTTC
>-|TRBJ1-6|-|TRBV10-1
CASTTHDRFYNSPLHF
TGCGCCAGCACGACCCACGACAGGTTCTATAATTCACCCCTCCACTTT
>-|TRBJ2-7|TRBD1|TRBV2
CASSGDRANSYEQYF
TGTGCCAGCAGTGGGGACAGGGCTAACTCCTACGAGCAGTACTTC
>-|TRBJ1-5|TRBD1|TRBV4-2
CASSQDKGGTGFNQPQHF
TGTGCCAGCAGCCAAGATAAAGGAGGGACAGGCTTTAATCAGCCCCAGCATTTT
>once|TRBJ2-7|TRBD1|TRBV6-5
CASSTRDRGWEQYF
TGTGCCAGCAGTACCCGGGACAGGGGTTGGGAGCAGTACTTC
>-|TRBJ2-1|-|TRBV9
CASSVRAISYNEQFF
TGTGCCAGCAGCGTGAGGGCCATCTCATACAATGAGCAGTTCTTC
>-|TRBJ1-3|-|TRBV7-2
CASSLVAASGNTIYF
TGTGCCAGCAGCTTAGTAGCGGCCTCTGGAAACACCATATATTTT
>-|TRBJ1-5|-|TRBV18
CASSPRVGQHNQPQHF
TGTGCCAGCTCACCACGTGTAGGACAGCATAATCAGCCCCAGCATTTT
>-|TRBJ1-2|-|TRBV5-1
CASSLVRGSYGYTF
TGCGCCAGCAGCTTGGTGCGGGGGAGCTATGGCTACACCTTC
>-|TRBJ1-3|-|TRBV10-2
CASRNSGGSGNTIYF
TGCGCCAGCCGAAACAGTGGCGGATCTGGAAACACCATATATTTT
>once|TRBJ2-7|-|TRBV18
CASSPKTDTYEQYF
TGTGCCAGCTCACCAAAAACGGATACCTACGAGCAGTACTTC
>-|TRBJ1-2|-|TRBV19
CASSPSRGSGYTF
TGTGCCAGTAGCCCGAGTCGGGGGTCGGGCTACACCTTC
>-|TRBJ2-1|-|TRBV4-1
CASSQDEASSYNEQFF
TGCGCCAGCAGCCAAGATGAGGCGAGCTCCTACAATGAGCAGTTCTTC
>few|TRBJ2-7|-|TRBV10-3
CAISDLANEQYF
TGTGCCATCAGTGATCTAGCGAACGAGCAGTACTTC
>-|TRBJ1-3|-|TRBV4-1
CASSQDRVGTSSGNTIYF
TGCGCCAGCAGCCAAGATCGGGTGGGCACCAGCTCTGGAAACACCATATATTTT
>few|TRBJ2-1|-|TRBV2
CASNRESSYNEQFF
TGTGCCAGCAACCGGGAGTCATCCTACAATGAGCAGTTCTTC
>-|TRBJ1-6|-|TRBV3-1/TRBV3-2
CASSLDFPPVSLHF
TGTGCCAGCAGCCTCGATTTTCCACCCGTCTCCCTCCACTTT
>-|TRBJ2-7|TRBD2|TRBV6-1
CASSEVAGGPNEQYF
TGTGCCAGCAGTGAGGTAGCGGGGGGGCCGAACGAGCAGTACTTC
>-|TRBJ1-3|-|TRBV7-8
CASSYNSGNTIYF
TGTGCCAGCAGCTACAACTCTGGAAACACCATATATTTT
>-|TRBJ2-5|-|TRBV18
CASSPTRQETQYF
TGTGCCAGCTCCCCTACTAGACAAGAGACCCAGTACTTC
>-|TRBJ2-1|-|TRBV7-9
CASSLVTGGFSYNEQFF
TGTGCCAGCAGCTTAGTCACGGGGGGCTTCTCCTACAATGAGCAGTTCTTC
>-|TRBJ1-2|TRBD1|TRBV4-2
CASSQVLSDRVGGGYTF
TGTGCCAGCAGCCAAGTTTTATCGGACAGGGTAGGAGGGGGCTACACCTTC
>-|TRBJ2-7|-|TRBV4-2
CASSQGGNYEQYF
TGTGCCAGCAGCCAAGGTGGCAACTACGAGCAGTACTTC
>-|TRBJ1-1|-|TRBV7-3
CASSLAGDEAFF
TGTGCCAGCAGCTTAGCCGGGGATGAAGCTTTCTTT
>-|TRBJ1-1|TRBD1|TRBV10-3
CAITRDRGDTEAFF
TGTGCCATCACTAGGGACAGGGGGGACACTGAAGCTTTCTTT
>once|TRBJ2-3|TRBD2|TRBV5-1
CASSLGAGGSTDTQYF
TGCGCCAGCAGCTTGGGCGCGGGGGGAAGCACAGATACGCAGTATTTT
>few|TRBJ1-6|-|TRBV29-1
CSVGAELNSPLHF
TGCAGCGTTGGGGCAGAACTTAATTCACCCCTCCACTTT
>-|TRBJ1-2|-|TRBV7-9
CASSLITGSLSYGYTF
TGTGCCAGCAGCCTAATTACAGGGAGCTTGAGCTATGGCTACACCTTC
>-|TRBJ2-1|-|TRBV27
CASRSEGQPNFNEQFF
TGTGCCAGCAGATCCGAGGGACAACCTAACTTCAATGAGCAGTTCTTC
>-|TRBJ2-5|-|TRBV20-1
CSASGRETQYF
TGCAGTGCTAGCGGGAGAGAGACCCAGTACTTC
>-|TRBJ1-2|-|TRBV2
CASQGTAGSGYTF
TGTGCCAGCCAAGGCACCGCGGGTTCCGGCTACACCTTC
>-|TRBJ2-1|TRBD2|TRBV2
CASSEPGGTSGSYNEQFF
TGTGCCAGCAGTGAACCTGGGGGGACTAGCGGGTCCTACAATGAGCAGTTCTTC
>few|TRBJ1-5|-|TRBV12-1
CASSFEIGACSEPQHF
TGTGCCAGCAGCTTTGAGATTGGGGCCTGCAGTGAGCCCCAGCATTTT
>once|TRBJ2-1|-|TRBV27
CASSQERLSPSVDEQFF
TGTGCCAGCAGTCAAGAGAGACTAAGTCCATCAGTCGATGAGCAGTTCTTC
>-|TRBJ2-7|TRBD1|TRBV6-5
CAVQGAASHYEQYF
TGTGCCGTGCAGGGGGCTGCCTCACACTACGAGCAGTACTTC
>-|TRBJ1-2|TRBD1|TRBV27
CASSPSTGAYGYTF
TGTGCCAGCAGTCCCTCGACAGGGGCGTATGGCTACACCTTC
>-|TRBJ1-1|-|TRBV6-5
CASSYRMNTEAFF
TGTGCCAGCAGTTATCGGATGAACACTGAAGCTTTCTTT
>-|TRBJ1-5|-|TRBV3-1/TRBV3-2
CASSEGVGIYNQPQHF
TGTGCCAGCAGCGAAGGCGTAGGGATATACAATCAGCCCCAGCATTTT
>-|TRBJ2-1|-|TRBV5-5
CASSARLEQFF
TGTGCCAGCAGCGCTAGACTCGAGCAGTTCTTC
>-|TRBJ1-3|-|TRBV28
CASSGGGFGNTIYF
TGTGCCAGCAGTGGAGGGGGTTTTGGAAACACCATATATTTT
>-|TRBJ2-3|TRBD2|TRBV4-1
CASSQDGGINTGRSDTQYF
TGCGCCAGCAGCCAAGATGGGGGAATAAACACCGGGAGGTCAGATACGCAGTATTTT
>-|TRBJ2-1|-|TRBV9
CASSVGGAGYNEQFF
TGTGCCAGCAGCGTAGGGGGGGCTGGCTACAATGAGCAGTTCTTC
>-|TRBJ1-1|-|TRBV18
CASSPQGSMNTEAFF
TGTGCCAGCTCACCCCAAGGGTCCATGAACACTGAAGCTTTCTTT
>-|TRBJ1-2|-|TRBV19
CASSIAGVYPGYTF
TGTGCCAGTAGTATCGCAGGGGTCTATCCTGGCTACACCTTC
>once|TRBJ2-5|-|TRBV9
CASSVYGSQYF
TGTGCCAGCAGCGTATACGGGAGCCAGTACTTC
>-|TRBJ2-7|TRBD2|TRBV28
CASRREGPSEQYF
TGTGCCAGTCGACGGGAGGGCCCAAGCGAGCAGTACTTC
>-|TRBJ2-2|TRBD1|TRBV6-5
CASSYWRTGSTGELFF
TGTGCCAGCAGTTACTGGAGGACAGGGAGCACCGGGGAGCTGTTTTTT
>once|TRBJ2-3|-|TRBV6-2/TRBV6-3
CASSYSIENTQYF
TGTGCCAGCAGTTACTCGATAGAAAATACGCAGTATTTT
>-|TRBJ2-1|TRBD2|TRBV5-1
CASSSTSGRHPYNEQFF
TGCGCCAGCAGCTCTACTAGCGGGAGACACCCCTACAATGAGCAGTTCTTC
>-|TRBJ1-1|-|TRBV29-1
CSVGVTSAEAFF
TGCAGCGTTGGGGTCACGAGCGCTGAAGCTTTCTTT